The 15 T cell receptor beta chains in this list originate from one sample, sequenced in a study of tumor-infiltrating lymphocytes in primary liver carcinoma. Synthesis of TCR beta cDNA was carried out from 500 ng total RNA with a constant-region primer. Three rounds of nested multiplex PCR with slightly modified ARM-PCR produced TCR beta libraries. Investigators reported that the first two PCR rounds, at around 9 cycles each, used TRBV1-TRBV30 forward primers with a C-beta reverse primer. One entry per CDR3 protein, called by TCRdb with MiXCR from the multiplex PCR reads. The sample carries about 200,000 distinct CDR3 sequences, about 65% recorded once. RNA was extracted from whole blood without cell sorting, alongside germline DNA. The sample consisted of peripheral blood. All receptors come from a woman aged 55-70 years with primary liver carcinoma and hepatitis B virus infection.

About this clonotype: Because it lacks the conserved phenylalanine or tryptophan at the end, this CDR3 is likely a read error. V and J are TRBV11-2 and TRBJ2-3, with D uncertain. The CDR3 consists of 14 residues. CDR1 and CDR2 from the germline V gene are SGHAT and FQNNGV. Written as DNA, the CDR3 is TGTGCCAGCAGCTTAGCTCCGTTCACAGATGCGCAGTATTTG. Translating it yields CASSLAPFTDAQYL.

The chain is built from TRBV23-1 and TRBJ1-5; D possibly corresponds to TRBD1 (5 bases). TRBV23-1 is sorted into the ORF group, with uncertain function. Trimming removed 4 bases from V and 7 bases from J, with 17 bases in between. The CDR3 contains 15 residues. The CDR3 nucleotides are TGCGCCAGCAGTCTCCTCGGGGGGAGAGTACAGCCCCAGCATTTT. It codes for CASSLLGGRVQPQHF.

The chain employs TRBV14 and TRBJ2-3; D is ambiguous. The germline CDR1 and CDR2 sequences are SGHDN and FVKESK. V was trimmed by 2 bases and J by 6 bases, leaving 9 bases between them. CDR3 length equals 13 residues. This CDR3 is CASSQFDPDTQYF. The CDR3 DNA is TGTGCCAGCAGCCAATTCGACCCGGATACGCAGTATTTT.

This clonotype was found a few times. This chain connects TRBV28 to TRBJ2-3; D unresolved. The germline V gene has CDR1 MDHEN and CDR2 SYDVKM. This CDR3 region has 12 residues. Trimming stripped 3 bases from V and 6 bases from J, with 7 bases between. The CDR3 here is CASSFGDDTQYF. DNA of the CDR3: TGTGCCAGCAGTTTTGGGGATGATACGCAGTATTTT.

Notes on this clonotype: This may stem from a read error, because a much larger clone lies one nucleotide away. The rearrangement uses TRBV6-1 and TRBJ1-2; 12 nucleotides agree with TRBD1. V lost 7 bases and J lost 4; bases outside the gene matches: 7. Germline values: CDR1 MNHNS, CDR2 SASEGT. The CDR3 covers 15 residues. The CDR3 nucleotides are TGTGCCAGCACGGGACAGGGGGCGAGTGTCTATGGCTACACCTTC. It codes for CASTGQGASVYGYTF.

At least ten counts were recorded for this clonotype. The J gene is TRBJ1-5, the V gene TRBV4-1; D is possibly TRBD1 (5 bases). This CDR3 contains 17 residues. Germline V gene sequence: CDR1 MGHRA, CDR2 YSYEKL. V shed 0 bases and J shed 4 bases, with 16 bases lying between them. CDR3 residues: CASSQDWELRGNQPQHF. The CDR3 DNA follows: TGCGCCAGCAGCCAAGATTGGGAGTTGAGGGGAAATCAGCCCCAGCATTTT.

A remark on this clonotype: The junction does not match germline at one end; this may be a read error. The V call is TRBV28, the J call TRBJ2-1; 13 nucleotides agree with TRBD2. The CDR3 extends over 17 amino acids. Germline loops: CDR1 MDHEN, CDR2 SYDVKM. The CDR3: CVSSSGGLAGTNNEQFF. CDR3 nucleotide sequence: TGTGTCAGCAGTTCGGGGGGACTAGCGGGGACAAACAATGAGCAGTTCTTC.

This clonotype has a handful of counts. This chain uses TRBV4-1 with TRBJ1-6; 9 bases match TRBD1. The CDR3 loop spans 14 amino acids. Losses at the gene ends were 8 bases for V and 6 bases for J; bases not matched to a gene: 5. CDR1 is MGHRA and CDR2 is YSYEKL in the germline V gene. The CDR3 DNA follows: TGCGCCAGCGGAGACAGGGGGGTTAATTCACCCCTCCACTTT. Translated, it gives CASGDRGVNSPLHF.

As concerns this clonotype: A much bigger clone sits one base away, suggesting this may be a read error. V and J are TRBV5-6 and TRBJ1-1, with D tentatively TRBD1 (5 bases). There are 14 residues in the CDR3. Germline loops: CDR1 SGHDT, CDR2 YYEEEE. The DNA for the CDR3 is TGTCCCAGCAGCTTGTTCGGGGGAAACACTGAAGCTTTCTTT. Translating it yields CPSSLFGGNTEAFF.

This clonotype showed up just once. J is TRBJ2-5 and V is TRBV12-3 or TRBV12-4, with 8 bases that match TRBD1. This CDR3 spans 13 amino acids. The junction had 9 bases not matched to a gene; V was cut back by 6 bases and J by 9 bases. DNA for the CDR3: TGTGCCAGCAGCACGGACAGGGTCAGGGCCCAGTACTTC. It translates to CASSTDRVRAQYF.

A note on this clonotype: One junction end does not reproduce the germline sequence, and a read error may be involved. V usage is TRBV11-2 and J usage is TRBJ2-1; D possibly matches TRBD1 or TRBD2 (6 bases each). In germline, CDR1 is SGHAT, CDR2 FQNNGV. The CDR3 sequence is 16 residues long. In DNA, the CDR3 is TGTGCCAATACCCGGGGGCGCTCAAGCTCCTACAATGAGCATTTATTC. This codes for CANTRGRSSSYNEHLF.

Remarks on this clonotype: Just one base apart from a much larger clone, this may be a read error. This CDR3 is missing its conserved last phenylalanine or tryptophan, likely due to a read error. The chain is built from TRBV10-1 and TRBJ2-3, with a tentative D call TRBD2 (5 bases). There are 16 residues in the CDR3. The ends were cut back, 3 bases at V and 1 base at J, with 14 bases in the middle. The V gene's germline CDR1 is WNHNN and CDR2 SYGVQD (reference sequence). The DNA of the CDR3 is TGCGCCAGCAGTGACCCCACTAGTAACGGCACAGATACGCAGTATTCT. It specifies CASSDPTSNGTDTQYS.

In regard to this clonotype: This may be a read error, as it is one base from a much larger clone. The rearrangement joins TRBV6-2 or TRBV6-3 to TRBJ2-1; no definite D call. The V gene lost 10 bases and the J gene lost 5 bases, with 9 bases spanning the gap. Per the germline V gene, CDR1 is MNHEY and CDR2 is SVGEGT. The CDR3 is 11 residues long. The CDR3 bases are TGTGCCAACAGCCGCAACAATGAGCAGTTCTTC. Its translation is CANSRNNEQFF.

Note on this clonotype: A read error is possible here, since a much larger clone lies one base away. The chain carries TRBV12-3 or TRBV12-4 and TRBJ1-1; D is undetermined. The CDR3 sequence is 13 residues long. V dropped 3 bases and J dropped 7 bases, with 12 bases sitting between them. The chain's CDR3 is CASSFRLGIEAFF. CDR3 nucleotide sequence: TGTGCCAGCAGTTTTAGACTGGGCATTGAAGCTTTCTTT.

About this clonotype: One base away lies a much larger clone, so this may be a sequencing read error. The chain uses TRBV6-1 and TRBJ1-2, with D possibly TRBD1 on 5 matching bases. Trimming took 7 bases from V and 8 from J, leaving 11 bases between them. This CDR3 has 11 residues. Germline V gives CDR1 MNHNS, CDR2 SASEGT. The CDR3 nucleotides read TGTGCCAGCAATTATTACAGGGGCTACACCTTC. Translation gives CASNYYRGYTF.